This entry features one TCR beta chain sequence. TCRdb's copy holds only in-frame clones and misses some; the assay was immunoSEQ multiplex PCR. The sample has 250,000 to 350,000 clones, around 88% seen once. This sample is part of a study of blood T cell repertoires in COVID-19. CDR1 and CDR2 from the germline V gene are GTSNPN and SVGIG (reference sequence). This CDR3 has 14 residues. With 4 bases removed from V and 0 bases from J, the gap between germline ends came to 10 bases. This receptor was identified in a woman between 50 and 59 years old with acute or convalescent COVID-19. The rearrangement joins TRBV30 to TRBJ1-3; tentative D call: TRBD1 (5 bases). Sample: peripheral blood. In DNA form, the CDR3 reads TGTGCCTGGAACCAGGGAAGCTCTGGAAACACCATATATTTT. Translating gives CAWNQGSSGNTIYF.